This is a list of T cell receptor beta chains from one sample in a study of T cell responses to AZD1222 COVID-19 vaccine. This table comes from immunoSEQ multiplex PCR, and its TCRdb copy is limited to in-frame clones, with some not included. The data show under 200,000 clones, roughly 90% seen once. This sample comprised peripheral blood, obtained 28 days after the second AZD1222 dose. Receptor source: an adult who received the AZD1222 COVID-19 vaccine. Each CDR3 is given with its conserved first and last residue. A D gene is named only where the DNA matches it firmly. Clone size appears in some rows only: once, few, many, or a class for an expanded clone.

J gene,clone size,V gene,D gene,CDR3 protein,CDR3 DNA
TRBJ1-3,NA,TRBV18,NA,CASSPSFGLRNTIYF,TGTGCCAGCTCTCCCTCGTTCGGGTTGAGAAACACCATATATTTT
TRBJ1-6,NA,TRBV24-1,NA,CATRPREAYNSPLHF,TGTGCCACCAGGCCCCGCGAAGCCTATAATTCACCCCTCCACTTT
TRBJ1-2,few,TRBV6-5,NA,CASSYSWQAKAGYTF,TGTGCCAGCAGTTACTCGTGGCAGGCCAAAGCGGGCTACACCTTC
TRBJ1-1,NA,TRBV12-3/TRBV12-4,NA,CASSRGYEAFF,TGTGCCAGCAGCCGCGGGTATGAAGCTTTCTTT
TRBJ1-6,NA,TRBV4-1,NA,CASSQEGTVRGESPLHF,TGCGCCAGCAGCCAAGAGGGAACGGTCCGGGGGGAATCACCCCTCCACTTT
TRBJ2-4,NA,TRBV5-6,NA,CASSLAHSSLAKNIQYF,TGTGCCAGCAGCTTGGCCCACAGTAGTCTAGCCAAAAACATTCAGTACTTC
TRBJ1-1,few,TRBV30,NA,CAWSVGIEAFF,TGTGCCTGGAGTGTCGGGATTGAAGCTTTCTTT
TRBJ1-1,NA,TRBV3-1/TRBV3-2,NA,CASSQGLGITPTEAFF,TGTGCCAGCAGCCAAGGATTGGGGATAACTCCCACTGAAGCTTTCTTT
TRBJ2-2,NA,TRBV19,TRBD2,CASMNLAGAAGELFF,TGTGCCAGTATGAACCTAGCGGGGGCCGCCGGGGAGCTGTTTTTT
TRBJ1-4,few,TRBV10-3,TRBD1,CATRDRESSTNEKLFF,TGTGCCACGAGGGACAGGGAGTCTTCAACTAATGAAAAACTGTTTTTT
TRBJ1-4,NA,TRBV30,NA,CAWSRTDEKLFF,TGTGCCTGGAGTAGAACGGATGAAAAACTGTTTTTT
TRBJ2-6,NA,TRBV12-5,NA,CASGFAGGSGANVLTF,TGTGCTAGTGGTTTTGCAGGAGGGTCTGGGGCCAACGTCCTGACTTTC
TRBJ2-3,NA,TRBV4-3,NA,CASSQASGYTQYF,TGCGCCAGCAGCCAAGCGTCGGGGTATACGCAGTATTTT
TRBJ1-2,NA,TRBV27,TRBD1,CASSLSRTGSYTF,TGTGCCAGCAGTTTGAGTAGGACAGGCAGCTACACCTTC
TRBJ1-1,NA,TRBV29-1,TRBD1,CSSYRGNTEAFF,TGCAGCTCATACAGGGGAAACACTGAAGCTTTCTTT